This T cell receptor (beta chain) was sequenced during a study of blood T cell repertoires in COVID-19. The V and J ends lost 2 bases and 0 bases, in that order; junction bases with no gene match: 14. The CDR3 consists of 19 residues. Germline V gene data show CDR1 as MNHEY and CDR2 as SMNVEV (reference sequence). The data were produced by immunoSEQ multiplex PCR, yet TCRdb's version contains in-frame clones alone and is incomplete. This table holds 85,000 to 130,000 clones, approximately 90% found once. Sequences were obtained from peripheral blood. This receptor was obtained from a man aged 55-75 years with acute or convalescent COVID-19. The chain uses TRBV27 and TRBJ1-1; TRBD1 aligns across 8 bases. The CDR3 loop reads CASSLKGRTGTTMNTEAFF. CDR3 DNA: TGTGCCAGCAGTTTAAAGGGGCGGACAGGGACGACCATGAACACTGAAGCTTTCTTT.